One sample yielded the 21 T cell receptor beta chains listed below, sequenced in a study of shared clonotypes between healthy human individuals. Profiling relied on immunoSEQ multiplex PCR, and the TCRdb table lists in-frame clones only, not all of them. The data hold approximately 100,000 clones, with approximately 70% observed a single time. Specimen: memory CD8+ T cells sorted from blood. As to subset: CD45RO+ cells pooled with CCR7-negative TemRA cells. These receptors came from a woman in her 30s in good health.

The rearrangement joins TRBV4-1 to TRBJ2-7; D is perhaps TRBD1 (5 bases). The germline V and J ends were trimmed by 5 bases and 5 bases, with 19 bases remaining between them. The CDR3 covers 15 residues. From germline, CDR1 is MGHRA and CDR2 YSYEKL. CDR3 loop: CASSRGTGRFDEQYF. CDR3 sequence (DNA): TGCGCCAGCAGCAGAGGAACAGGACGGTTCGACGAGCAGTACTTC.

The chain employs TRBV2 and TRBJ1-5; D uncertain. The CDR3 runs 14 residues. Trimming pared 6 bases from V and 2 bases from J, leaving 11 bases between. CDR1 and CDR2 from the germline V gene are SNHLY and FYNNEI. The chain's CDR3 is CASSLAGGNQPQHF. The CDR3 bases are TGTGCCAGCAGCTTAGCCGGGGGCAATCAGCCCCAGCATTTT.

The rearrangement uses TRBV27 and TRBJ2-7; D is possibly TRBD1 or TRBD2 (5 bases each). This CDR3 comprises 17 residues. With 3 bases removed from V and 2 bases from J, the gap between germline ends came to 20 bases. Germline CDR1 MNHEY, CDR2 SMNVEV (reference sequence). CDR3 in amino acids: CASSFLALGGRTYEQYF. CDR3 sequence (DNA): TGTGCCAGCAGTTTCCTAGCCCTTGGGGGACGAACCTACGAGCAGTACTTC.

CDR3 sequence: CASSIAVLGANVLTF. CDR3 DNA sequence: TGTGCCAGTAGTATAGCAGTTTTAGGGGCCAACGTCCTGACTTTC. This rearrangement joins TRBV19 to TRBJ2-6; no definite D call. CDR3 size: 15 residues. V was shortened by 1 base and J by 4 bases, with 8 bases between the two germline ends. Looked up from germline, CDR1 is LNHDA and CDR2 is SQIVND (reference sequence).

The genes are TRBV27 and TRBJ2-1; D may be TRBD1 (6 bases). V lost 6 bases and J lost 11, with 17 bases in between. The CDR3 has 13 amino acids. Germline V gives CDR1 MNHEY, CDR2 SMNVEV (reference sequence). The CDR3 DNA sequence: TGTGCCAGCAGGAGTCTGTGGGGGCGTAAGCAGTTCTTC. This gives the protein CASRSLWGRKQFF.

The rearrangement links TRBV29-1 to TRBJ1-2; D unresolved. This CDR3 contains 13 residues. Germline CDR1 is SQVTM and CDR2 is ANQGSEA. V was trimmed by 3 bases and J by 1 base, leaving 9 bases between them. CDR3 protein: CSVDGYLNYGYTF. The CDR3 nucleotides read TGCAGCGTTGATGGGTACCTTAACTATGGCTACACCTTC.

This clone was observed once. This sequence joins TRBV10-1 and TRBJ2-1; D call uncertain. V was shortened by 0 bases and J by 7 bases, with 13 bases between the two germline ends. The CDR3 is 15 amino acids. CDR1 and CDR2 (germline): WNHNN, SYGVQD (reference sequence). The CDR3 region has the DNA TGCGCCAGCAGTGAGTCCAGGTTAGGAAAAAATGAGCAGTTCTTC. This sequence encodes CASSESRLGKNEQFF.

J is TRBJ1-1 and V is TRBV10-3, with a tentative D call TRBD1 (5 bases). The CDR3 length is 16 residues. Germline V gene sequence: CDR1 ENHRY, CDR2 SYGVKD. V gave up 4 bases and J gave up 1 base, with 16 bases separating them. The CDR3: CAISVQNWGENTEAFF. The CDR3 DNA is TGTGCCATCAGTGTTCAAAATTGGGGGGAGAACACTGAAGCTTTCTTT.

The chain has TRBV4-1 and TRBJ1-1; D is uncertain. Trimming cost V 0 bases and J 4 bases, with 15 bases left between them. The germline CDR1 and CDR2 sequences are MGHRA and YSYEKL. This CDR3 is 16 amino acids long. Written as DNA, the CDR3 is TGCGCCAGCAGCCAAGACCAGACCTGGGGTAGCACTGAAGCTTTCTTT. Its protein is CASSQDQTWGSTEAFF.

This clone appeared a few times. The chain is built from TRBV10-1 and TRBJ2-1; 8 nucleotides line up with TRBD2. The CDR3 loop spans 15 amino acids. V shed 2 bases, J shed 3 bases, and the junction held 3 bases outside the gene matches. Germline lookup yields CDR1 WNHNN and CDR2 SYGVQD (reference sequence). In nucleotides, the CDR3 is TGCGCCAGCAGTGAGGGGACTAGTAGCTACAATGAGCAGTTCTTC. Translated, it gives CASSEGTSSYNEQFF.

The chain employs TRBV2 and TRBJ1-5; D gene unclear. Trimming stripped 1 base from V and 9 bases from J, with 25 bases between. CDR3 length: 18 amino acids. Germline values: CDR1 SNHLY, CDR2 FYNNEI. The CDR3 region has the DNA TGTGCCAGCAGTGAAGGGCCCCCGCAGGTAGGGTGGTTTTCGCCCCAGCATTTT. This translates into CASSEGPPQVGWFSPQHF.

Details on this clone: One junction end does not reproduce the germline sequence, and a read error may be involved. This chain joins TRBV6-1 and TRBJ2-7, with D perhaps matching TRBD2 (7 bases). CDR1 is MNHNS, CDR2 SASEGT, per germline. This CDR3 has 16 residues. The CDR3 sequence: CASREEGGQYHYEQYF. The CDR3 nucleotides are TGTGCCAGCAGGGAAGAGGGGGGGCAGTACCACTACGAGCAGTACTTC.

The gene calls are TRBV7-9 and TRBJ1-1; D is uncertain. The ends were cut back, 7 bases at V and 10 bases at J, with 16 bases in the middle. Germline CDR1 is SEHNR and CDR2 is FQNEAQ (reference sequence). This CDR3 has 12 amino acids. CDR3 sequence: CASTNSPEGAFF. For the CDR3, the DNA is TGTGCCAGCACCAATTCGCCGGAGGGAGCTTTCTTT.

In nucleotides, the CDR3 is TGTGCCAGCAGCTACAGGGGCGCCTACGAGCAGTACTTC. Its translation is CASSYRGAYEQYF. J is TRBJ2-7 and V is TRBV27; 7 positions match TRBD1. This CDR3 contains 13 residues. With V trimmed by 6 bases and J by 2 bases, 4 bases remained unmatched. Germline V gene lookup returns CDR1 MNHEY and CDR2 SMNVEV (reference sequence).

The sample holds many counts of this clone. CDR3 protein: CASSLIPGIAFF. In DNA, the CDR3 is TGTGCCAGCAGCTTAATTCCCGGCATAGCTTTCTTT. The rearrangement links TRBV11-2 to TRBJ1-1, with D uncertain. Trimming stripped 2 bases from V and 10 bases from J, with 11 bases between. The CDR3 extends over 12 amino acids. Per the germline V gene, CDR1 is SGHAT and CDR2 is FQNNGV.

The chain couples TRBV29-1 to TRBJ2-1; D may match TRBD1 or TRBD2 (5 bases each). The CDR3 sequence is 13 residues long. CDR1 is SQVTM, CDR2 ANQGSEA, per germline. V was pared by 2 bases and J by 7 bases, with 12 bases between. This CDR3 is CSVERDPLNEQFF. The CDR3, as DNA: TGCAGCGTTGAACGGGACCCTCTTAATGAGCAGTTCTTC.

The J gene is TRBJ2-1, the V gene TRBV2; the D is unclear. Trimming removed 8 bases at V and 5 bases at J, with 22 bases between. CDR1 is SNHLY, CDR2 FYNNEI, per germline. The length of the CDR3 is 16 residues. The CDR3 DNA reads as TGTGCCAGCCAGTTAGCCACTTCTAGGCCCCACAATGAGCAGTTCTTC. Its protein product is CASQLATSRPHNEQFF.

The rearrangement uses TRBV6-6 and TRBJ1-5; D call uncertain. V was cut by 5 bases and J by 6 bases, with 14 bases left in between. Germline V gives CDR1 MNHNY, CDR2 SVGAGI (reference sequence). The CDR3 covers 14 residues. The CDR3: CASSHRRLPQPQHF. DNA for the CDR3: TGTGCCAGCAGTCACCGACGCTTACCTCAGCCCCAGCATTTT.

V and J are TRBV11-2 and TRBJ1-3; D is ambiguous. This CDR3 comprises 14 residues. In germline, CDR1 is SGHAT, CDR2 FQNNGV. V dropped 5 bases and J dropped 0 bases, with 8 bases sitting between them. The CDR3 loop is CASSPLGSGNTIYF. CDR3 coding DNA: TGTGCCAGCAGCCCCCTCGGCTCTGGAAACACCATATATTTT.

The rearrangement links TRBV27 to TRBJ1-2, with a possible D match to TRBD1 (6 bases). Germline V gene lookup returns CDR1 MNHEY and CDR2 SMNVEV (reference sequence). With 3 bases removed from V and 8 bases from J, the gap between germline ends came to 13 bases. The CDR3 runs to 13 residues. The chain's CDR3 is CASSFPGDRGYTF. The CDR3 bases are TGTGCCAGCAGTTTCCCAGGGGATAGGGGCTACACCTTC.

This clone was observed a few times. This chain links TRBV25-1 with TRBJ1-1; TRBD1 is a possible D gene (5 bases). Looked up from germline, CDR1 is MGHDK and CDR2 is SYGVNS. V lost 7 bases and J lost 1, with 7 bases in between. There are 12 residues in the CDR3. CDR3 nucleotides: TGTGCCAGCATGGGGGGGAACACTGAAGCTTTCTTT. Protein: CASMGGNTEAFF.